The next 26 T cell receptor beta chains were all read from a single sample in a study of a mutant IDH1 vaccine in newly diagnosed glioma. The data were produced by immunoSEQ multiplex PCR, yet TCRdb's version contains in-frame clones alone and is incomplete. The sample records around 30,000 clones, about 87% being singletons. Their antigens remain unidentified. Time point specified: week 47, end of study. Vaccination comprised doses that each held 300 ug of mutant IDH1 20-mer peptide, plus topical imiquimod. Specimen: PBMCs, collected from a glioma patient whose treatment included an IDH1 peptide vaccine. All receptors come from a young woman with glioma.

The genes are TRBV6-5 and TRBJ1-1; 8 nucleotides agree with TRBD1. Germline V lookup: CDR1 MNHEY, CDR2 SVGAGI. After removal of 2 bases from V and 0 bases from J, the junction contained 5 bases not matched to a gene. The CDR3 consists of 16 residues. The CDR3 is CASSYHGTGMNTEAFF. The CDR3 nucleotides read TGTGCCAGCAGTTACCATGGGACAGGAATGAACACTGAAGCTTTCTTT.

The chain combines TRBV7-9 with TRBJ1-2, with a tentative D call TRBD1 (5 bases). Trimming stripped 7 bases from V and 2 bases from J, with 14 bases between. CDR3 length: 14 residues. Germline V gene lookup returns CDR1 SEHNR and CDR2 FQNEAQ (reference sequence). CDR3 loop: CASTLDTGNYGYTF. CDR3 nucleotides: TGTGCCAGCACTTTGGACACGGGCAACTATGGCTACACCTTC.

J is TRBJ1-1 and V is TRBV29-1; D gene unclear. This CDR3 is 17 amino acids long. Trimming cost V 6 bases and J 1 base, with 24 bases left between them. Germline V lookup: CDR1 SQVTM, CDR2 ANQGSEA. CDR3 in amino acids: CSVAGGPATKRNTEAFF. CDR3 DNA sequence: TGCAGCGTAGCGGGTGGGCCAGCTACAAAAAGGAACACTGAAGCTTTCTTT.

This rearrangement joins TRBV27 to TRBJ2-3, with unresolved D. Deletions cut 8 bases from V and 0 bases from J, with 3 bases between. The CDR3 loop spans 11 amino acids. CDR1 is MNHEY and CDR2 is SMNVEV in the germline V gene (reference sequence). The CDR3 region is CASGSTDTQYF. Here the CDR3 DNA reads TGTGCCAGCGGGAGCACAGATACGCAGTATTTT.

The V and J genes are TRBV5-1 and TRBJ2-1; 7 bases map to TRBD2. The J segment lost 7 bases and the V segment lost 0 bases, leaving 10 bases of the junction unmatched. In germline, CDR1 is SGHRS, CDR2 YFSETQ. This CDR3 is 16 amino acids long. CDR3 region: CASSLDLTGGRNEQFF. The CDR3 DNA follows: TGCGCCAGCAGCTTGGATTTAACGGGGGGAAGGAATGAGCAGTTCTTC.

The chain couples TRBV30 to TRBJ2-5; 8 bases are a match to TRBD2. Trimming took 2 bases from V and 4 from J; bases not matched to a gene: 3. The CDR3 extends over 13 amino acids. In germline, CDR1 is GTSNPN, CDR2 SVGIG (reference sequence). This CDR3 reads CAWSRTSRETQYF. CDR3 bases: TGTGCCTGGAGTCGGACTAGCCGAGAGACCCAGTACTTC. Drawing the rest from reference TRBV30 and TRBJ2-5, the complete variable domain is SQTIHQWPATLVQPVGSPLSLECTVEGTSNPNLYWYRQAAGRGLQLLFYSVGIGQISSEVPQNLSASRPQDRQFILSSKKLLLSDSGFYLCAWSRTSRETQYFGPGTRLLVL.

V is TRBV9 and J is TRBJ2-7; TRBD2 matches at 8 bases. The CDR3 length is 15 residues. Germline lookup yields CDR1 SGDLS and CDR2 YYNGEE. V gave up 0 bases and J gave up 4 bases; unmatched junction bases: 6. CDR3 in DNA: TGTGCCAGCAGCGTAGGTGGTAGCGGGGTGTACGAGCAGTACTTC. Its protein product is CASSVGGSGVYEQYF.

This clone has a single count. V is TRBV10-3 and J is TRBJ2-7, with D perhaps matching TRBD1 (6 bases). Trimming pared 6 bases from V and 3 bases from J, leaving 9 bases between. CDR1 is ENHRY and CDR2 is SYGVKD in the germline V gene. The CDR3 has 12 residues. The CDR3 here is CAIRTGSYEQYF. For the CDR3, the DNA is TGTGCCATCAGAACAGGGAGCTACGAGCAGTACTTC.

The chain employs TRBV7-6 and TRBJ2-1; D not certain. Germline lookup yields CDR1 SGHVS and CDR2 FNYEAQ. This CDR3 region has 14 residues. V shed 2 bases and J shed 5 bases, with 10 bases lying between them. The CDR3 loop reads CASSLSESDNEQFF. DNA for the CDR3: TGTGCCAGCAGCTTATCCGAAAGCGACAATGAGCAGTTCTTC.

The CDR3 coding sequence is TGCGCCAGCAGCTTCCACCGGGGTGGGGTTTACGAGCAGTACTTC. Encoded protein: CASSFHRGGVYEQYF. This chain links TRBV5-1 with TRBJ2-7; a possible D gene is TRBD2 (5 bases). The V and J ends lost 2 bases and 4 bases respectively, with 16 bases between them. CDR3 length: 15 amino acids. Germline CDR1 and CDR2: SGHRS and YFSETQ. Together with reference TRBV5-1 and TRBJ2-7, the CDR3 gives the full variable domain: KAGVTQTPRYLIKTRGQQVTLSCSPISGHRSVSWYQQTPGQGLQFLFEYFSETQRNKGNFPGRFSGRQFSNSRSEMNVSTLELGDSALYLCASSFHRGGVYEQYFGPGTRLTVT.

The CDR3 region has the DNA TGTGCCAGCAGCTCTGGACAGCCATATGGCTACACCTTC. Translation: CASSSGQPYGYTF. The chain has TRBV5-4 and TRBJ1-2; a possible D gene is TRBD1 (6 bases). CDR1 is SGHNT, CDR2 YYREEE, per germline (reference sequence). The V end was cut by 3 bases, the J end by 5 bases, with 11 bases between. This CDR3 comprises 13 residues.

The gene calls are TRBV5-1 and TRBJ1-3, with TRBD1 matching over 9 bases. V shed 0 bases, J shed 5 bases, and the junction held 3 bases outside the gene matches. The CDR3 has 15 amino acids. The germline CDR1 and CDR2 sequences are SGHRS and YFSETQ. CDR3: CASSLAGTGRNTIYF. Written as DNA, the CDR3 is TGCGCCAGCAGCTTGGCAGGGACAGGGAGAAACACCATATATTTT. The variable domain in full, completed from reference TRBV5-1 and TRBJ1-3, reads KAGVTQTPRYLIKTRGQQVTLSCSPISGHRSVSWYQQTPGQGLQFLFEYFSETQRNKGNFPGRFSGRQFSNSRSEMNVSTLELGDSALYLCASSLAGTGRNTIYFGEGSWLTVV.

The rearrangement links TRBV18 to TRBJ2-7; perhaps TRBD1 as D (6 bases). V was shortened by 2 bases and J by 5 bases, with 10 bases between the two germline ends. The CDR3 extends over 13 amino acids. Per germline, CDR1 KGHSH and CDR2 LQKENI. The CDR3 DNA reads as TGTGCCAGCTCACCAAACAGGGACCACGAGCAGTACTTC. Translating it yields CASSPNRDHEQYF.

This sequence joins TRBV2 and TRBJ2-5; 7 bases match TRBD2. Trimming took 4 bases from V and 5 from J; bases not matched to a gene: 4. Germline V gene lookup returns CDR1 SNHLY and CDR2 FYNNEI. This CDR3 is built from 13 residues. CDR3 nucleotide sequence: TGTGCCAGCAGTGTCCTCGGGGGGGAGACCCAGTACTTC. Encoded protein: CASSVLGGETQYF.

This clone was counted once. The chain joins TRBV27 to TRBJ2-3, with D perhaps TRBD1 (6 bases). CDR1 is MNHEY, CDR2 SMNVEV, per germline (reference sequence). This CDR3 spans 17 amino acids. V was clipped by 4 bases and J by 2 bases, with 19 bases between them. Written as DNA, the CDR3 is TGTGCCAGCAGTTCCCAGGGGTCGGACACCAACACAGATACGCAGTATTTT. Translation: CASSSQGSDTNTDTQYF.

J is TRBJ2-7 and V is TRBV7-3; TRBD1 agrees at 9 bases. This CDR3 is 15 amino acids long. CDR1 is SGHTA and CDR2 is FQGTGA in the germline V gene. V shed 5 bases and J 3 bases; nucleotides not matched to a gene: 8. This CDR3 is CASSKGQGSFYEQYF. The DNA for the CDR3 is TGTGCCAGCAGCAAAGGACAGGGGTCCTTCTACGAGCAGTACTTC.

The V and J genes are TRBV5-6 and TRBJ1-3; D remains ambiguous. This CDR3 is built from 15 residues. Trimming left V 0 bases short and J 0 bases short, with 7 bases between. CDR1 is SGHDT, CDR2 YYEEEE, per germline. The CDR3 region has the DNA TGTGCCAGCAGCTTGGGAAGGATCTCTGGAAACACCATATATTTT. Its protein product is CASSLGRISGNTIYF.

V usage is TRBV7-7 and J usage is TRBJ2-2; D possibly corresponds to TRBD1 (5 bases). V was cut by 5 bases and J by 6 bases, with 13 bases left in between. The CDR3 contains 14 residues. Germline CDR1 is SSHAT and CDR2 is FNYEAQ (reference sequence). As DNA, the CDR3 is TGTGCCAGCAGCCCCAGGGTCAAGGCCGGGGAGCTGTTTTTT. Protein: CASSPRVKAGELFF.

The chain joins TRBV5-1 to TRBJ1-1, with TRBD1 matching over 8 bases. Germline-derived CDR1 and CDR2 are SGHRS and YFSETQ. V lost 2 bases, J lost 4 bases, and 4 bases stayed unmatched. This CDR3 has 14 amino acids. For the CDR3, the DNA is TGCGCCAGCAGCTTACTACAGGGGGGCACTGAAGCTTTCTTT. It specifies CASSLLQGGTEAFF.

The chain joins TRBV19 to TRBJ2-7; 9 nucleotides match TRBD1. The V gene's germline CDR1 is LNHDA and CDR2 SQIVND (reference sequence). J gave up 2 bases and V 2 bases, and 7 bases lay outside the gene matches. This CDR3 is built from 16 residues. The DNA for the CDR3 is TGTGCCAGTAGTATAAGGGGGACAGGGAGCGCCTACGAGCAGTACTTC. Residues: CASSIRGTGSAYEQYF.

In the case of this clone: At one boundary the junction diverges from the germline segment, which might be a read error. The chain combines TRBV30 with TRBJ2-5; 8 bases fit TRBD1. The CDR3 covers 12 residues. From germline, CDR1 is GTSNPN and CDR2 SVGIG (reference sequence). The CDR3 is CAWSGVDRGGDF. DNA of the CDR3: TGTGCCTGGAGCGGTGTCGACAGGGGTGGCGACTTC.

This clone has just one count. The gene calls are TRBV18 and TRBJ1-5, with TRBD1 as a possible D gene (6 bases). In germline, CDR1 is KGHSH, CDR2 LQKENI. V was pared by 3 bases and J by 5 bases, with 8 bases between. The CDR3 runs 13 residues. The DNA of the CDR3 is TGTGCCAGCTCACCGTCAGGGGATCAGCCCCAGCATTTT. This translates into CASSPSGDQPQHF.

The V gene is TRBV2, the J gene TRBJ1-3, with D perhaps TRBD1 (6 bases). This CDR3 has 17 amino acids. Per the germline V gene, CDR1 is SNHLY and CDR2 is FYNNEI. The ends were cut back, 4 bases at V and 0 bases at J, with 16 bases in the middle. The CDR3 loop is CASSVRAGATSGNTIYF. CDR3 bases: TGTGCCAGCAGTGTGAGGGCAGGGGCCACCTCTGGAAACACCATATATTTT.

This chain joins TRBV6-6 and TRBJ2-2, with D tentatively TRBD2 (6 bases). The CDR3 spans 13 residues. Germline V gene data show CDR1 as MNHNY and CDR2 as SVGAGI (reference sequence). V lost 4 bases to trimming and J lost 7 bases, with 10 bases between them. CDR3 coding DNA: TGTGCCAGCAGTTCCGGGGAGGTCGGGGAGCTGTTTTTT. Translated: CASSSGEVGELFF.

V gene TRBV29-1 combines with J gene TRBJ1-2, with 8 bases aligning to TRBD1. V lost 3 bases and J lost 6; bases outside the gene matches: 3. CDR1 and CDR2 (germline): SQVTM, ANQGSEA. The length of the CDR3 is 12 residues. The CDR3 sequence is CSVDRTGNGYTF. The CDR3 bases are TGCAGCGTTGATAGGACAGGGAATGGCTACACCTTC.

For the CDR3, the DNA is TGTGCCAGTAGAACGCCCGGGACAGGGAACGGCTACACCTTC. As protein: CASRTPGTGNGYTF. The chain employs TRBV19 and TRBJ1-2; 9 nucleotides agree with TRBD1. V lost 6 bases to trimming and J lost 8 bases; unmatched junction nucleotides: 10. Germline V gene sequence: CDR1 LNHDA, CDR2 SQIVND (reference sequence). CDR3 size: 14 residues. Full variable domain (remainder filled in from reference TRBV19 and TRBJ1-2): DGGITQSPKYLFRKEGQNVTLSCEQNLNHDAMYWYRQDPGQGLRLIYYSQIVNDFQKGDIAEGYSVSREKKESFPLTVTSAQKNPTAFYLCASRTPGTGNGYTFGSGTRLTVV.